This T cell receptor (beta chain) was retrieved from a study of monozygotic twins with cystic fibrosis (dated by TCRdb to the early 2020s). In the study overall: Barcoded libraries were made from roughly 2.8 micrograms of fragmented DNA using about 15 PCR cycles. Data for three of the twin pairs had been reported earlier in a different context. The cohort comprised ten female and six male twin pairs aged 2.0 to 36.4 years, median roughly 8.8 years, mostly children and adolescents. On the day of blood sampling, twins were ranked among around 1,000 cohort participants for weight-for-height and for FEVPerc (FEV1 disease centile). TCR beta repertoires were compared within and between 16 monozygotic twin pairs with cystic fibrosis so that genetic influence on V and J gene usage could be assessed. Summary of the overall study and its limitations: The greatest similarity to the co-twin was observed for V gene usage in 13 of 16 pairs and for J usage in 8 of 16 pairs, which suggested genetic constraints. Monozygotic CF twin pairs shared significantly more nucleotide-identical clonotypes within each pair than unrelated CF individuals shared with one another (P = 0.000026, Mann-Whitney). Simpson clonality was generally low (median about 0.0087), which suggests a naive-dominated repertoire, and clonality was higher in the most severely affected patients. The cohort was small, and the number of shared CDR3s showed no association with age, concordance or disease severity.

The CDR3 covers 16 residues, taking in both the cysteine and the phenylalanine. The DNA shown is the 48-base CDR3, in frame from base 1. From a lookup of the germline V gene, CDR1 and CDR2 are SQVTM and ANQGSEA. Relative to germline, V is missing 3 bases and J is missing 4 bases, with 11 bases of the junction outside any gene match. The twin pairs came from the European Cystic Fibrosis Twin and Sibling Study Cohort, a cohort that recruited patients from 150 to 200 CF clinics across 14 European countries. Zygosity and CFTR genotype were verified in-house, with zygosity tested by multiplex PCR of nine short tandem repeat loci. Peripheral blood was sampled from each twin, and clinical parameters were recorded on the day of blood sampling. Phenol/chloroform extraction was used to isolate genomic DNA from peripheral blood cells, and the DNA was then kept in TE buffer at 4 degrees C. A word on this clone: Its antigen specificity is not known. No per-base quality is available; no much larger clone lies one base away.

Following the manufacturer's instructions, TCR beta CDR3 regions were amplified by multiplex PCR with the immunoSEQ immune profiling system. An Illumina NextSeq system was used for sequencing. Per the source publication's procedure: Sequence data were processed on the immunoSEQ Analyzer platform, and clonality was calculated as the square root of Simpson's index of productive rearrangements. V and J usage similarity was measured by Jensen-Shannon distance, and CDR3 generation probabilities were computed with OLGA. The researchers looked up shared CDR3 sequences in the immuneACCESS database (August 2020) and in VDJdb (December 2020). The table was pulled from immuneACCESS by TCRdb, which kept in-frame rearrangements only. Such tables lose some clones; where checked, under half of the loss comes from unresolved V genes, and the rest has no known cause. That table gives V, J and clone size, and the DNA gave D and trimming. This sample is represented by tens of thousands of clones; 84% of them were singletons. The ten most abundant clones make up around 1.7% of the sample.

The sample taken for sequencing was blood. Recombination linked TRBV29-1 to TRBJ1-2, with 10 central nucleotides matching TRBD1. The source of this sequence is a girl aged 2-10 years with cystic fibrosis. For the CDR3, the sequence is CSVDQGQGRAGYGYTF. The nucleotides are TGCAGCGTTGACCAGGGACAGGGGCGCGCCGGCTATGGCTACACCTTC.